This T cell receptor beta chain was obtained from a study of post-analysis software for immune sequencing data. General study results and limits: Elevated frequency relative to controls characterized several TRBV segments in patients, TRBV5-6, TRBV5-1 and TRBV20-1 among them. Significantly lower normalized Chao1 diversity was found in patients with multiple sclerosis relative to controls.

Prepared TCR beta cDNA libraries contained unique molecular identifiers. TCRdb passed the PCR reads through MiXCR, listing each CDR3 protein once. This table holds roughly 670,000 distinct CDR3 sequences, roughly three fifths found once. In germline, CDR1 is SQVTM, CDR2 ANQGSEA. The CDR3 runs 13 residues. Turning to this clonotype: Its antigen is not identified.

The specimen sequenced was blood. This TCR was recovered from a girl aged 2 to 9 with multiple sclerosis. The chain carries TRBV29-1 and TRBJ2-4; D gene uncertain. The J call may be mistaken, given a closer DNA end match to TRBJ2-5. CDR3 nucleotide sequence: TGCAGCGTTGCGGAAAATGAAAAAGAGACCCAGTACTTC. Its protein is CSVAENEKETQYF.